This TCR beta chain was identified in a study of T cells after yellow fever vaccination. Broader study findings: Almost all vaccine-responding clonotypes could not be detected on day 0 in sorted memory subsets. Abundant clonotypes (contaminants from the bulk population) could be present in FACS-sorted repertoires. Among primary-vaccination clones, most reappeared after the booster, at 95% to 96% for CD4 and 85% to 90% for CD8. Shared CD4/CD8 clonotypes were a small share, likely from convergent recombination.

The CDR3 is 13 amino acids. Germline V gene sequence: CDR1 SNHLY, CDR2 FYNNEI. The V end lost 3 bases, the J end lost 9 bases, and 15 bases lay between the germline ends. In TCRdb, the 5' RACE reads were re-called with MiXCR into one record per CDR3 protein. Of about 58,000 distinct CDR3 sequences in the sample, 5.7% were seen once. The sequence was obtained from a man between 18 and 29 years old who received the YFV17D yellow fever vaccine. The rearrangement uses TRBV2 and TRBJ2-7; TRBD1 might be the D (5 bases). The starting material was PBMCs, either bulk or a sorted T-cell subset (CD4+, CD8+, memory, or dextramer-sorted; not recorded which), obtained on the day of the yellow fever booster vaccination. CDR3 protein: CASSDRRTQGQYF. As DNA, the CDR3 is TGTGCCAGCAGTGATAGGCGGACCCAGGGGCAGTACTTC.